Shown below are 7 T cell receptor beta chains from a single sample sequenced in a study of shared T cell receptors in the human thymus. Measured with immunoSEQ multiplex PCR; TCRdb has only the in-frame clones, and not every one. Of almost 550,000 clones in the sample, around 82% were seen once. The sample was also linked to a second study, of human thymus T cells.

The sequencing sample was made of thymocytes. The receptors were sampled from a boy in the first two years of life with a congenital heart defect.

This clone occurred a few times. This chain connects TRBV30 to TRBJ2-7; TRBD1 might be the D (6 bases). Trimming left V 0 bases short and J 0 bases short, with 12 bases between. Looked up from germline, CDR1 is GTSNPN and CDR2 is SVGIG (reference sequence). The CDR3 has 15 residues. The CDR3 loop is CAWSVPRGGSYEQYF. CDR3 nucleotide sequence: TGTGCCTGGAGTGTTCCGAGAGGGGGCTCCTACGAGCAGTACTTC.

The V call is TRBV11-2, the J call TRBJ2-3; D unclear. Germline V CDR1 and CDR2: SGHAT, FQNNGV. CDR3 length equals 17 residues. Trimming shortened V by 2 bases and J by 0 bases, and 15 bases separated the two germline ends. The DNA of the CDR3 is TGTGCCAGCAGCTTATACCCGGTTCTAAAAAGCACAGATACGCAGTATTTT. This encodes CASSLYPVLKSTDTQYF. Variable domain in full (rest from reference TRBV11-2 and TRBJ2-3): EAGVAQSPRYKIIEKRQSVAFWCNPISGHATLYWYQQILGQGPKLLIQFQNNGVVDDSQLPKDRFSAERLKGVDSTLKIQPAKLEDSAVYLCASSLYPVLKSTDTQYFGPGTRLTVL.

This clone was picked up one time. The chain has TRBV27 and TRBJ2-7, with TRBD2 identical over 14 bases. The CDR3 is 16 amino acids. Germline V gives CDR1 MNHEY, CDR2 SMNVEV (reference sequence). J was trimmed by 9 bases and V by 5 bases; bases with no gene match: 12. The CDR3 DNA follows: TGTGCCAGCAGTCCCTGGACTAGCGGGAGGATTACGAGGCAGTACTTC. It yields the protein CASSPWTSGRITRQYF.

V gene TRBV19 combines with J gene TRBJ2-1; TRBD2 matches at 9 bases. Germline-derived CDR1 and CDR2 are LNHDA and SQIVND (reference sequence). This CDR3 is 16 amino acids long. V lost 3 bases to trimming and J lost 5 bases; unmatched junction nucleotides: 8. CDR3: CASSIIRSGRHNEQFF. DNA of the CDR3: TGTGCCAGTAGTATCATAAGGAGCGGGAGGCACAATGAGCAGTTCTTC.

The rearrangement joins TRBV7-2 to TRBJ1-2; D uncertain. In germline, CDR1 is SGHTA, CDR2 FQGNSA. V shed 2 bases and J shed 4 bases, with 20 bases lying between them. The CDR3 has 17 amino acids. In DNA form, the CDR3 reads TGTGCCAGCAGCTTACCTCAACTCGGAGCCCTCCGCTATGGCTACACCTTC. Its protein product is CASSLPQLGALRYGYTF.

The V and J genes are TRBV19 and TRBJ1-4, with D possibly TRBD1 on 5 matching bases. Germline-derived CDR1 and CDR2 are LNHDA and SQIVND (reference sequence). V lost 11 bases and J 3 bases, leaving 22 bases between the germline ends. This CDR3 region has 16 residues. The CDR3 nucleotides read TGTGCCTCCAATTATGTGGGGGGGAAAGCTAATGAAAAACTGTTTTTT. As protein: CASNYVGGKANEKLFF.

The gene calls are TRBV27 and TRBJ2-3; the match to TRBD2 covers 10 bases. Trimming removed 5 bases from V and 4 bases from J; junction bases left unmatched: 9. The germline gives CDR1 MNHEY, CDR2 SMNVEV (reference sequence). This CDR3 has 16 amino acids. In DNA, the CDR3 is TGTGCCAGCAGTCCCGCCCTAGCGGGAGCTTCAGATACGCAGTATTTT. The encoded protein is CASSPALAGASDTQYF.